The 3 T cell receptor beta chains listed next were all sequenced from one sample in a study of blood T cell repertoires in COVID-19. The table came from immunoSEQ multiplex PCR; TCRdb's copy has only in-frame clones and leaves some out. In the table there are 380,000 or so clones, about 87% of which are singletons. Material for sequencing was PBMCs or T cells enriched from blood (not recorded which). These receptors originate from a man in his thirties or forties who had recovered from COVID-19.

The gene calls are TRBV7-8 and TRBJ1-1; D unresolved. Germline CDR1 SGHVS, CDR2 FQNEAQ. The V end lost 1 base, the J end lost 4 bases, and 10 bases lay between the germline ends. The CDR3 sequence is 14 residues long. CDR3 sequence (DNA): TGTGCCAGCAGCTTAGTGACGGGTACCACTGAAGCTTTCTTT. Amino acid sequence: CASSLVTGTTEAFF.

This clone was picked up a small number of times. The chain joins TRBV10-1 to TRBJ2-3, with 9 bases fitting TRBD2. This CDR3 contains 20 residues. Germline lookup yields CDR1 WNHNN and CDR2 SYGVQD (reference sequence). V shed 1 base, J shed 1 base, and the junction held 15 bases outside the gene matches. In DNA form, the CDR3 reads TGCGCCAGCAGTGAGTTCGGGGGGTTCCTAGCGGGGAATGGCACAGATACGCAGTATTTT. Translated, it gives CASSEFGGFLAGNGTDTQYF.

The chain uses TRBV27 and TRBJ1-2; D is possibly TRBD1 (5 bases). The CDR3 is 15 amino acids. With 5 bases removed from V and 8 bases from J, the gap between germline ends came to 21 bases. Germline V lookup: CDR1 MNHEY, CDR2 SMNVEV (reference sequence). CDR3 residues: CASSMEGLGPGGYTF. The CDR3 DNA follows: TGTGCCAGCAGTATGGAGGGACTCGGCCCAGGCGGCTACACCTTC.